The TCR beta chain under discussion was sequenced for a study of blood T cell repertoires in COVID-19 (dated by TCRdb to 2020 to 2022). The study in broad terms: The collaborator samples originated in the United States, Italy and Spain and spanned the acute and convalescent phases of COVID-19. Where available, HLA class I and class II types were taken from metadata supplied by the sample provider and were not determined by assay-based typing. The dataset comprised deeply sampled blood TCRbeta repertoires from subjects exposed to, actively infected with, or recovered from COVID-19. The repertoires were released in a freely available public database intended as a resource for research on the immune response to SARS-CoV-2. The sample metadata nearly always contained a de-identified subject ID, COVID-19 status, age in years and sex. The prospective study material was composed of cDNA or gDNA derived from T cells, B-cell-depleted T cells, or PBMCs. The samples were drawn from two sources: the first 160 participants of the ongoing ImmuneRACE study, and fewer than 1,500 subjects contributed by 6 global collaborators.

Of note for this clone: The target of this receptor is not known. There are no base qualities to consult, and no much larger clone falls within one base.

What the work shows at the level of the full study, not this receptor alone: How much clinical and demographic metadata was included differed by source and by participant, and the metadata was provided uncurated.

One collaborating source in Seattle enrolled patients during active infection and followed them longitudinally through the course of disease. Each collaborating institution followed its own protocols to collect whole blood in K2EDTA tubes. For TCRbeta analysis, collaborators shipped samples in one of three forms: frozen whole blood, isolated PBMCs, or DNA extracted from either of those sample types. TCRbeta CDR3 regions were amplified from genomic DNA using the immunoSEQ Assay, a bias-controlled multiplex PCR. In the paper's pipeline: Nucleated cell counts per sample were estimated from amplification of reference gene primers within the assay. To quantify the absolute abundance of each unique TCRbeta CDR3 rearrangement, sequence reads were collapsed and filtered. For each sample, productive Simpson clonality was calculated as the square root of Simpson's diversity index over productive rearrangements. The immuneACCESS repertoire file appears here via TCRdb, limited to in-frame rearrangements. These files lack a portion of the clones; in checked studies, under half of the deficit traces to unresolved V genes, and the cause of the others is not known. Clonal size and the V and J genes are those of that table, whereas D and trimming came from the DNA. The sample contains over 250,000 clones, approximately 93% of them found a single time. The leading ten clones occupy over 2% of the sample.

V sheds 0 bases and J sheds 1 base, leaving 9 bases between their ends. The CDR3 has 15 amino acids, counting the end cysteine and phenylalanine. Only the CDR3 DNA is retained, 45 bases long and in frame from the first base. CDR1 and CDR2, per the germline V gene, are MNHEY and SVGAGI. Source material: peripheral blood. The sequence was collected from a woman aged 25 to 45 with COVID-19, enrolled during active disease. The chain is encoded by TRBV6-5 joined to TRBJ1-1, with the D gene not confidently named. The CDR3 loop reads CASSYSGGENTEAFF. The DNA sequence is given as TGTGCCAGCAGTTACTCAGGAGGTGAGAACACTGAAGCTTTCTTT.